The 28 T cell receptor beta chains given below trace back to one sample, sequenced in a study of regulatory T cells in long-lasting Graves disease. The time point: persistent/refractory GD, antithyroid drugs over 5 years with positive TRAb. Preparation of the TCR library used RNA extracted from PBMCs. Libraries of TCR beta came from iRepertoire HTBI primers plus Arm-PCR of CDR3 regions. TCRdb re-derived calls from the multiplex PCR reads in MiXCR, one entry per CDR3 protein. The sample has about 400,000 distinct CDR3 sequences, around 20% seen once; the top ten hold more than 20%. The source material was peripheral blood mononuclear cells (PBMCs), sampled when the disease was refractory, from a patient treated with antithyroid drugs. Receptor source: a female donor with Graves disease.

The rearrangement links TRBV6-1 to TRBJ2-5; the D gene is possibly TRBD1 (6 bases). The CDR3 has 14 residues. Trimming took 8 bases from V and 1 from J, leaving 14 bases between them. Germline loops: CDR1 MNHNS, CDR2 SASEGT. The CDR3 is CASGVGTTQETQYF. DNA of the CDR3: TGTGCCAGCGGCGTGGGGACAACCCAAGAGACCCAGTACTTC.

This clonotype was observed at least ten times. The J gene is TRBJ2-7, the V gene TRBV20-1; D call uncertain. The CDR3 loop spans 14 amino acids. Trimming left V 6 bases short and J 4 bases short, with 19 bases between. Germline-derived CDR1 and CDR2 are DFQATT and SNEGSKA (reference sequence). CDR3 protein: CSAKSRFAYYEQYF. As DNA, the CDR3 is TGCAGTGCCAAATCCAGGTTCGCATATTACGAGCAGTACTTC.

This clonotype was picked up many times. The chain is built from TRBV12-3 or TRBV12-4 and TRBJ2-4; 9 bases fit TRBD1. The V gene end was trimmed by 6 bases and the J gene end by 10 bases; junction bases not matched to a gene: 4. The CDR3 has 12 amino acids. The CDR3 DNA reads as TGTGCCAGCAGCCCGGACAGGGGAATTCAGTACTTC. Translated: CASSPDRGIQYF.

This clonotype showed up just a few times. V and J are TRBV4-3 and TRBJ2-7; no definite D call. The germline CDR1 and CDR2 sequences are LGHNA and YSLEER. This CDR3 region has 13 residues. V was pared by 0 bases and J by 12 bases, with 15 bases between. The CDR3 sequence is CASSQDPLSPRYF. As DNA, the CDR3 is TGCGCCAGCAGCCAAGATCCACTTTCCCCAAGGTACTTC.

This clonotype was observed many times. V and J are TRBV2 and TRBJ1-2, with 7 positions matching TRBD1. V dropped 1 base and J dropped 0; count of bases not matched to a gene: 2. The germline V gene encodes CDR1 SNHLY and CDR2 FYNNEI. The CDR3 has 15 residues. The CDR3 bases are TGTGCCAGCAGTGAAGTAGGACAGGCTAACTATGGCTACACCTTC. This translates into CASSEVGQANYGYTF.

The chain's CDR3 is CASSQETSGGNEKLFF. CDR3 coding DNA: TGCGCCAGCAGCCAAGAAACGTCCGGGGGGAATGAAAAACTGTTTTTT. The chain links TRBV4-1 to TRBJ1-4, with D tentatively TRBD1 (5 bases). V lost 0 bases to trimming and J lost 5 bases, with 13 bases between them. This CDR3 has 16 amino acids. Germline CDR1 MGHRA, CDR2 YSYEKL.

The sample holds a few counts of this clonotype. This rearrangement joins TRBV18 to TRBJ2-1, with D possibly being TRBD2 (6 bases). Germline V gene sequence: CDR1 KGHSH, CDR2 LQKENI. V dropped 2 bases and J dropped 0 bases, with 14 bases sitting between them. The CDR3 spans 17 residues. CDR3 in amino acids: CASSPASASSSYNEQFF. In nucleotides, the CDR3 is TGTGCCAGCTCACCAGCTAGCGCGTCAAGCTCCTACAATGAGCAGTTCTTC.

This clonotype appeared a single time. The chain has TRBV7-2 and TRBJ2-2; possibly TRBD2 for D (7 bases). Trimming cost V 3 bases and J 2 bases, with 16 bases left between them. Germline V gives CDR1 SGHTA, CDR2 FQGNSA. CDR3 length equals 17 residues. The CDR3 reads CASSFVHGGRNTGELFF. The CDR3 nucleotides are TGTGCCAGCAGCTTTGTCCACGGGGGGCGAAACACCGGGGAGCTGTTTTTT. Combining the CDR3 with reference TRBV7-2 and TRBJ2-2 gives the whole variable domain GAGVSQSPSNKVTEKGKDVELRCDPISGHTALYWYRQSLGQGLEFLIYFQGNSAPDKSGLPSDRFSAERTGGSVSTLTIQRTQQEDSAVYLCASSFVHGGRNTGELFFGEGSRLTVL.

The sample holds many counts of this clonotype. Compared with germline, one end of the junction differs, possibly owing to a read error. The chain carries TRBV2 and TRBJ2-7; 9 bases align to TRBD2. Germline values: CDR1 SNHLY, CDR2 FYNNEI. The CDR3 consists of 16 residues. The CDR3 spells CASSKAPTGLALEQYF. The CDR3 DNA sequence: TGTGCCAGCAGTAAAGCCCCAACGGGACTAGCCCTCGAGCAGTACTTC.

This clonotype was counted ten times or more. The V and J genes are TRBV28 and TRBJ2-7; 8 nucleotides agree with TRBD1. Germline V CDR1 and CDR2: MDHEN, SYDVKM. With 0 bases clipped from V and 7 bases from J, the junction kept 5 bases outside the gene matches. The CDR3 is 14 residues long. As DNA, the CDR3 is TGTGCCAGCAGTTTATGGGACAGGGTGGGGGAGCAGTACTTC. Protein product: CASSLWDRVGEQYF.

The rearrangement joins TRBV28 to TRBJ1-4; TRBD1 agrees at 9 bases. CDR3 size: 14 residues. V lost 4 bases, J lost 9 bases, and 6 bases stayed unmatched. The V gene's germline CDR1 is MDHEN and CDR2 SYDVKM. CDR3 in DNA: TGTGCCAGCAGTTCGGGACAGGGCTGGAAAAAACTGTTTTTT. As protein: CASSSGQGWKKLFF.

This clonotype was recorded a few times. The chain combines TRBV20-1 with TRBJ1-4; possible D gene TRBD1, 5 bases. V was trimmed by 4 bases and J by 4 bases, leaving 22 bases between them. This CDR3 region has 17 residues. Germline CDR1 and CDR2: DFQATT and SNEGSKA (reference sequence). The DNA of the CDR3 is TGCAGTGCTAAAACACCGCCGTCGACAGTTTATAATGAAAAACTGTTTTTT. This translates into CSAKTPPSTVYNEKLFF.

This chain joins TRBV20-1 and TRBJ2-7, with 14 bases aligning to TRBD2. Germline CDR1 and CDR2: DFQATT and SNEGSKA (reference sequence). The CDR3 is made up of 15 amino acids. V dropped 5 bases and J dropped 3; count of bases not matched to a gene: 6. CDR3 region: CSASGTSGSGYEQYF. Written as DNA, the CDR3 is TGCAGTGCTTCCGGGACTAGCGGGAGTGGCTACGAGCAGTACTTC.

DNA for the CDR3: TGTGCCAGCAGCTCCAACCTTCAGGGGTGGGCTGGAAACACCATATATTTT. Translated, it gives CASSSNLQGWAGNTIYF. The chain combines TRBV7-8 with TRBJ1-3; D possibly corresponds to TRBD1 (6 bases). The CDR3 totals 17 residues. CDR1 and CDR2 from the germline V gene are SGHVS and FQNEAQ. The V and J ends lost 4 bases and 2 bases respectively, with 18 bases between them.

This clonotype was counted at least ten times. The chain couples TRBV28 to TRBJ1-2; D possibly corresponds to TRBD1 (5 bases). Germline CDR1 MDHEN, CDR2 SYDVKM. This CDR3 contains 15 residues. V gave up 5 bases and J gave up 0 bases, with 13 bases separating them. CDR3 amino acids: CASSPRGRSNYGYTF. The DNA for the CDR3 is TGTGCCAGCAGTCCAAGGGGCAGATCTAACTATGGCTACACCTTC.

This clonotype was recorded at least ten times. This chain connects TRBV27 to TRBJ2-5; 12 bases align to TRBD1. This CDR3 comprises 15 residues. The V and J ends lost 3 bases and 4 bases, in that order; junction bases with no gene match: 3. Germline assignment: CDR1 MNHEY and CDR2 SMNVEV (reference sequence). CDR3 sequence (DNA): TGTGCCAGCAGTTTCCGGGACAGGGGGCGAGAGACCCAGTACTTC. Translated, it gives CASSFRDRGRETQYF.

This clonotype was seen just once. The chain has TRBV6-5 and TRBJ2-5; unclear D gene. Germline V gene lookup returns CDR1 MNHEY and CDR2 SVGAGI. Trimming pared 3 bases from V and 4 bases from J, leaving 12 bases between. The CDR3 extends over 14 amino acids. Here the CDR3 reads CASSYSSSSETQYF. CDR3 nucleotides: TGTGCCAGCAGTTATTCGAGTTCTTCAGAGACCCAGTACTTC.

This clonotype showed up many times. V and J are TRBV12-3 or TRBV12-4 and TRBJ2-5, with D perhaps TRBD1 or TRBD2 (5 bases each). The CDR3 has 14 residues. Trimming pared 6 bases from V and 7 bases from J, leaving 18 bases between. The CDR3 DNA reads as TGTGCCAGCAGCAATGAGGGGAGCATTGGGACCCAGTACTTC. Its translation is CASSNEGSIGTQYF.

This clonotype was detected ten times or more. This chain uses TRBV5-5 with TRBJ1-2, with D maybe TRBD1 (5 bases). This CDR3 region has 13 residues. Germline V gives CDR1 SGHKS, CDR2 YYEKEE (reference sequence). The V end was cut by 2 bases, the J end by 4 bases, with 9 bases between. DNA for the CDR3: TGTGCCAGCAGCTTCGAGGGGACCTATGGCTACACCTTC. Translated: CASSFEGTYGYTF.

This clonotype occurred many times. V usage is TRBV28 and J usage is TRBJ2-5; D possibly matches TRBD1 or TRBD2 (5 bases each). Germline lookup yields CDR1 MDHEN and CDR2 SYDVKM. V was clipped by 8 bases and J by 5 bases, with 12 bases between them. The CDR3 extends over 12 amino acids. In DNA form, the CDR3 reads TGTGCCAGCGGGGACCGCCCGGAGACCCAGTACTTC. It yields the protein CASGDRPETQYF.

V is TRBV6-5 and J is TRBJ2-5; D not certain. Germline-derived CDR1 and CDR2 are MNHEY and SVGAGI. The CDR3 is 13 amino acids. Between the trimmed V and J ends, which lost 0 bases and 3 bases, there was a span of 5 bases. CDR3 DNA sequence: TGTGCCAGCAGTTACTCTGGGGAAGAGACCCAGTACTTC. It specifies CASSYSGEETQYF.

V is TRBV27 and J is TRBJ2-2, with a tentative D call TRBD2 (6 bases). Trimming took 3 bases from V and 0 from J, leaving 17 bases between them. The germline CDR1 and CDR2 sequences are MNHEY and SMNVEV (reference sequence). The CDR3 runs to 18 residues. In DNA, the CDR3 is TGTGCCAGCAGTTTGCTGACTAGTGGGGGAGCGAACACCGGGGAGCTGTTTTTT. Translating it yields CASSLLTSGGANTGELFF.

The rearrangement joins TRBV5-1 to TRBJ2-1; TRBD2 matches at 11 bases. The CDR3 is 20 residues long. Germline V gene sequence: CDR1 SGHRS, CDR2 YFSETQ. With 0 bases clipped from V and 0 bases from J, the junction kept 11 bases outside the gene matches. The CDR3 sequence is CASSLAVSGRAPSSYNEQFF. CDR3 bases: TGCGCCAGCAGCTTGGCCGTTAGCGGGAGGGCCCCCAGCTCCTACAATGAGCAGTTCTTC.

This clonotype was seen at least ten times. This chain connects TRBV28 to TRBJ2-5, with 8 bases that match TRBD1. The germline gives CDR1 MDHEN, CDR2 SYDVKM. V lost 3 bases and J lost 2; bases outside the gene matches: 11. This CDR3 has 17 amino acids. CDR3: CASSLDRASVLQETQYF. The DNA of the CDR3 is TGTGCCAGCAGTTTGGACAGGGCTAGCGTCCTTCAAGAGACCCAGTACTTC.

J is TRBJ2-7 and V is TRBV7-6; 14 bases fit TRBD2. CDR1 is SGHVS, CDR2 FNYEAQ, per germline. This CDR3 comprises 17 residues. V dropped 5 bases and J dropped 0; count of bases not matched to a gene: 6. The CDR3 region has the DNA TGTGCCAGCAGCCACGGACTAGCGGGAGGAACCTCCTACGAGCAGTACTTC. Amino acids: CASSHGLAGGTSYEQYF.

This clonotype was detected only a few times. CDR3 sequence: CASSSGSRETQYF. In nucleotides, the CDR3 is TGTGCCAGCAGCAGTGGGAGTCGAGAGACCCAGTACTTC. V usage is TRBV12-3 or TRBV12-4 and J usage is TRBJ2-5; perhaps TRBD2 as D (5 bases). There are 13 residues in the CDR3. V was trimmed by 6 bases and J by 4 bases, leaving 12 bases between them.

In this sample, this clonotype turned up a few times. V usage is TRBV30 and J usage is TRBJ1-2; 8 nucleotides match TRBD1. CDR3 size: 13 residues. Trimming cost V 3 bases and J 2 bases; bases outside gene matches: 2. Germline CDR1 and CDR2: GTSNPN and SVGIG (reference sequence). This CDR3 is CAWRGQENYGYTF. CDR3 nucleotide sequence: TGTGCCTGGAGGGGACAGGAGAACTATGGCTACACCTTC.

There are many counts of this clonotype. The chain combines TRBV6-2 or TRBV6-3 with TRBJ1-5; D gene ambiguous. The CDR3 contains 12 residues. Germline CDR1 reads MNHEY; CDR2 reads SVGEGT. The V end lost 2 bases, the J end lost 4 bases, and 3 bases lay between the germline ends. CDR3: CASSYTNQPQHF. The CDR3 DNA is TGTGCCAGCAGTTACACTAATCAGCCCCAGCATTTT.